The 11 T cell receptor beta chains below were found in one sample sequenced in a study of PD-1 blockade in classical Hodgkin lymphoma. Profiling relied on immunoSEQ multiplex PCR, and the TCRdb table lists in-frame clones only, not all of them. The sample carries approximately 44,000 clones, 66% recorded once. The time point is: cycle 4 day 1 (C4D1), after 5 to 7 weeks of nivolumab. Every patient relapsed after autologous stem cell transplantation, and brentuximab vedotin exposure varied. The sequencing used peripheral blood mononuclear cells (PBMCs), collected before the fourth cycle of nivolumab. Receptors were obtained from a human donor with classical Hodgkin lymphoma.

This chain joins TRBV11-2 and TRBJ1-1; D is uncertain. Germline lookup yields CDR1 SGHAT and CDR2 FQNNGV. CDR3 size: 16 residues. V lost 2 bases and J 0 bases, leaving 13 bases between the germline ends. The CDR3: CASSLRDTLMNTEAFF. CDR3 coding DNA: TGTGCCAGCAGCTTACGAGACACCCTCATGAACACTGAAGCTTTCTTT.

V and J are TRBV2 and TRBJ2-7; weak D call: TRBD2 (6 bases). This CDR3 has 12 residues. Germline CDR1 SNHLY, CDR2 FYNNEI. Between the trimmed V and J ends, which lost 9 bases and 1 base, there was a span of 10 bases. This CDR3 reads CASSRGSYEQYF. For the CDR3, the DNA is TGTGCCAGTTCTCGGGGGTCCTACGAGCAGTACTTC. The whole variable domain, remainder taken from reference TRBV2 and TRBJ2-7, is EPEVTQTPSHQVTQMGQEVILRCVPISNHLYFYWYRQILGQKVEFLVSFYNNEISEKSEIFDDQFSVERPDGSNFTLKIRSTKLEDSAMYFCASSRGSYEQYFGPGTRLTVT.

The V and J genes are TRBV6-1 and TRBJ2-3, with 9 bases fitting TRBD2. The germline gives CDR1 MNHNS, CDR2 SASEGT. This CDR3 is built from 16 residues. The junction had 10 bases not matched to a gene; V was cut back by 1 base and J by 8 bases. CDR3 bases: TGTGCCAGCAGTGAAGGGTTAGCGGGGGCCCAAGGTACGCAGTATTTT. Its protein product is CASSEGLAGAQGTQYF.

Sample share makes this clone medium-sized. The genes are TRBV19 and TRBJ1-4; D not resolved. With 7 bases removed from V and 8 bases from J, the gap between germline ends came to 23 bases. Looked up from germline, CDR1 is LNHDA and CDR2 is SQIVND (reference sequence). This CDR3 region has 16 residues. CDR3 protein: CASMGPSGQKGEKLFF. DNA for the CDR3: TGTGCCAGTATGGGCCCGTCTGGGCAAAAAGGAGAAAAACTGTTTTTT. The whole variable domain, remainder taken from reference TRBV19 and TRBJ1-4, is DGGITQSPKYLFRKEGQNVTLSCEQNLNHDAMYWYRQDPGQGLRLIYYSQIVNDFQKGDIAEGYSVSREKKESFPLTVTSAQKNPTAFYLCASMGPSGQKGEKLFFGSGTQLSVL.

The chain links TRBV5-1 to TRBJ2-5; D may be TRBD1 (6 bases). Germline assignment: CDR1 SGHRS and CDR2 YFSETQ. CDR3 length equals 14 residues. Deletions cut 4 bases from V and 3 bases from J, with 13 bases between. The CDR3 loop reads CASSLGTHEETQYF. For the CDR3, the DNA is TGCGCCAGCAGCCTGGGGACACACGAAGAGACCCAGTACTTC.

The chain carries TRBV5-6 and TRBJ2-5, with 14 bases aligning to TRBD2. Germline lookup yields CDR1 SGHDT and CDR2 YYEEEE. The CDR3 length is 17 residues. The junction had 10 bases not matched to a gene; V was cut back by 4 bases and J by 5 bases. The CDR3 sequence: CASSLRLAGGPQETQYF. CDR3 coding DNA: TGTGCCAGCAGCCTGAGACTAGCGGGGGGGCCTCAGGAGACCCAGTACTTC.

The genes are TRBV11-2 and TRBJ1-1; D is possibly TRBD1 (6 bases). Germline CDR1 reads SGHAT; CDR2 reads FQNNGV. V was trimmed by 0 bases and J by 4 bases, leaving 12 bases between them. The CDR3 runs to 15 residues. The CDR3 DNA sequence: TGTGCCAGCAGCTTAGATCTGAGGGGGTCCACTGAAGCTTTCTTT. This encodes CASSLDLRGSTEAFF.

This clone was found once. The chain links TRBV4-2 to TRBJ2-1; 16 bases match TRBD2. The CDR3 is made up of 18 amino acids. V shed 0 bases, J shed 10 bases, and the junction held 9 bases outside the gene matches. From germline, CDR1 is LGHNA and CDR2 YNFKEQ. The CDR3 sequence is CASSQEGLAGGPSEEQFF. The CDR3, as DNA: TGTGCCAGCAGCCAAGAGGGACTAGCGGGAGGGCCTTCCGAGGAGCAGTTCTTC.

This clone is classed as medium-sized (0.01 to 0.1%). The chain employs TRBV18 and TRBJ1-1; D remains ambiguous. The CDR3 has 12 residues. The germline V and J ends were trimmed by 3 bases and 6 bases, with 8 bases remaining between them. Germline CDR1 KGHSH, CDR2 LQKENI. DNA for the CDR3: TGTGCCAGCTCACCGGGGTTCTCTGAAGCTTTCTTT. Translated, it gives CASSPGFSEAFF.

This chain connects TRBV7-2 to TRBJ2-5; 10 bases are shared with TRBD1. CDR1 is SGHTA and CDR2 is FQGNSA in the germline V gene. Losses at the gene ends were 5 bases for V and 1 base for J; bases not matched to a gene: 4. The CDR3 contains 15 residues. CDR3 nucleotide sequence: TGTGCCAGCAGCCGTAGGACAGGGGGCCAAGAGACCCAGTACTTC. It specifies CASSRRTGGQETQYF.

The chain uses TRBV7-2 and TRBJ2-2, with D perhaps TRBD1 (5 bases). Germline CDR1 reads SGHTA; CDR2 reads FQGNSA. The CDR3 runs 18 residues. Trimming stripped 5 bases from V and 0 bases from J, with 19 bases between. The CDR3 loop is CASSPPRRTLANTGELFF. The CDR3 coding sequence is TGTGCCAGCAGCCCACCCAGAAGGACACTCGCGAACACCGGGGAGCTGTTTTTT.